One sample yielded the 25 T cell receptor beta chains listed below, sequenced in a study of blood T cell repertoires in COVID-19. Clones were read by immunoSEQ multiplex PCR, and TCRdb kept only the in-frame ones, dropping some. The table lists roughly 200,000 clones, 70% to 90% of them singletons. The sequenced sample was peripheral blood. These receptors all stem from a man aged 60-69 years with acute or convalescent COVID-19.

The chain has TRBV24-1 and TRBJ1-1, with 7 bases matching TRBD1. Per germline, CDR1 KGHDR and CDR2 SFDVKD. This CDR3 spans 15 amino acids. The J segment lost 8 bases and the V segment lost 5 bases, leaving 13 bases of the junction unmatched. CDR3 loop: CATSALRDRPREAFF. For the CDR3, the DNA is TGTGCCACCAGTGCCCTCCGGGACAGACCACGGGAAGCTTTCTTT.

The rearrangement links TRBV27 to TRBJ2-7, with 8 bases that match TRBD2. V was clipped by 3 bases and J by 4 bases; unmatched bases: 8. The V gene's germline CDR1 is MNHEY and CDR2 SMNVEV (reference sequence). The CDR3 is 15 amino acids. The CDR3 DNA reads TGTGCCAGCAGTTTCAGTCGGGAGGGGCGATACGAGCAGTACTTC. Encoded protein: CASSFSREGRYEQYF.

The CDR3 protein is CASNRQGSPTGELFF. The CDR3 DNA reads TGTGCCAGCAACAGACAGGGCAGTCCTACCGGGGAGCTGTTTTTT. The rearrangement joins TRBV5-4 to TRBJ2-2, with 7 nucleotides matching TRBD1. The CDR3 covers 15 residues. V lost 6 bases to trimming and J lost 5 bases; unmatched junction nucleotides: 10. The germline V gene encodes CDR1 SGHNT and CDR2 YYREEE (reference sequence).

V usage is TRBV5-8 and J usage is TRBJ1-5, with a possible D match to TRBD1 (6 bases). V shed 4 bases and J shed 10 bases, with 15 bases lying between them. CDR3 length: 13 residues. Germline lookup yields CDR1 SGHTS and CDR2 YDEGEE. Here the CDR3 DNA reads TGTGCCAGCAGCGCCCAGACAGGCGTTCCCCAGCATTTT. Encoded protein: CASSAQTGVPQHF.

V and J are TRBV27 and TRBJ2-5; 8 bases line up with TRBD2. The J segment lost 4 bases and the V segment lost 5 bases, leaving 21 bases of the junction unmatched. CDR3 length: 19 residues. Germline CDR1 reads MNHEY; CDR2 reads SMNVEV (reference sequence). CDR3 loop: CASSARPMGLLGRGETQYF. CDR3 nucleotide sequence: TGTGCCAGCAGTGCACGACCCATGGGACTTCTCGGGAGGGGAGAGACCCAGTACTTC.

This clone showed up just once. The chain uses TRBV21-1 and TRBJ1-4; whether TRBD1, the table's D call, matches the DNA was not checked. TRBV21-1 represents a pseudogene. The CDR3 covers 20 residues. The CDR3 is CASSKVGDRSRSQPGEKLFF. The CDR3 DNA is TGTGCCAGCAGCAAAGTAGGAGACAGGAGCCGTTCGCAACCTGGTGAAAAACTGTTTTTT.

With respect to this clone: At one boundary the junction diverges from the germline segment, which might be a read error. The sample has other DNA sequences that encode this CDR3 too. V usage is TRBV18 and J usage is TRBJ2-1, with 12 bases lining up with TRBD2. CDR3 length: 18 residues. Germline CDR1 is KGHSH and CDR2 is LQKENI. The CDR3 loop is CASSPGHRLAGAYNEQFF. The CDR3 coding sequence is TGTGCCAGCTCACCTGGACACCGACTAGCGGGAGCCTACAATGAGCAATTCTTC.

This clone was seen more than once but under ten times. This rearrangement joins TRBV5-1 to TRBJ2-3, with unresolved D. Per the germline V gene, CDR1 is SGHRS and CDR2 is YFSETQ. The CDR3 extends over 15 amino acids. Trimming removed 0 bases at V and 0 bases at J, with 8 bases between. Here the CDR3 DNA reads TGCGCCAGCAGCTTGGTTGCGGCTAGCACAGATACGCAGTATTTT. It is translated as CASSLVAASTDTQYF.

This clone was counted only a few times. The chain recombines TRBV21-1 with TRBJ1-5; the table names TRBD1, a call not compared with the DNA. TRBV21-1 is a pseudogene. This CDR3 is 20 amino acids long. CDR3 region: CASSKFFYRGRPDSNQPQHF. The DNA of the CDR3 is TGTGCCAGCAGCAAATTTTTTTATAGGGGGCGGCCTGATAGCAATCAGCCCCAGCATTTT.

The chain uses TRBV9 and TRBJ2-3; the match to TRBD2 covers 7 bases. This CDR3 has 15 amino acids. Germline CDR1 is SGDLS and CDR2 is YYNGEE. V was clipped by 4 bases and J by 2 bases; unmatched bases: 7. DNA for the CDR3: TGTGCCAGCAGCCCCCGACTAGCCTTCACAGATACGCAGTATTTT. Translated: CASSPRLAFTDTQYF.

The chain employs TRBV24-1 and TRBJ2-2, with TRBD2 identical over 8 bases. The CDR3 is made up of 12 amino acids. Trimming at V came to 9 bases and at J to 7 bases, leaving 3 bases not matched to a gene. Germline-derived CDR1 and CDR2 are KGHDR and SFDVKD. The CDR3 nucleotides are TGTGCCACCTCCCGGGAGGGCGGGGAGCTGTTTTTT. Translating gives CATSREGGELFF.

The rearrangement joins TRBV7-8 to TRBJ2-5; TRBD1 agrees at 8 bases. Trimming took 5 bases from V and 5 from J; bases not matched to a gene: 10. From germline, CDR1 is SGHVS and CDR2 FQNEAQ. The CDR3 contains 15 residues. The chain's CDR3 is CASSLRTGLGETQYF. In DNA, the CDR3 is TGTGCCAGCAGCCTACGGACAGGGCTTGGGGAGACCCAGTACTTC.

The genes are TRBV7-3 and TRBJ2-7; D is perhaps TRBD2 (5 bases). Trimming removed 4 bases from V and 9 bases from J, with 16 bases in between. Per the germline V gene, CDR1 is SGHTA and CDR2 is FQGTGA. CDR3 length: 13 amino acids. CDR3 sequence (DNA): TGTGCCAGCAGCTCGGACGTAGCAAGCGGGCAGTACTTC. Amino acids: CASSSDVASGQYF.

This chain joins TRBV4-3 and TRBJ1-1; perhaps TRBD1 as D (6 bases). Germline lookup yields CDR1 LGHNA and CDR2 YSLEER. V lost 4 bases and J 1 base, leaving 16 bases between the germline ends. The CDR3 spans 16 residues. Here the CDR3 DNA reads TGCGCCAGCAGCCGGTCCCCGGGACAAGGGAACACTGAAGCTTTCTTT. Translated, it gives CASSRSPGQGNTEAFF.

The V and J genes are TRBV5-5 and TRBJ2-3; TRBD2 might be the D (5 bases). The CDR3 covers 16 residues. Looked up from germline, CDR1 is SGHKS and CDR2 is YYEKEE (reference sequence). Trimming took off 4 bases at V and 6 bases at J, with 21 bases between the two ends. CDR3 protein: CASSPAGILGADTQYF. The CDR3 coding sequence is TGTGCCAGCAGCCCGGCCGGGATCCTGGGTGCTGATACGCAGTATTTT.

The V call is TRBV3-1 (or the pseudogene TRBV3-2), the J call TRBJ2-4; D might be TRBD2 (6 bases). Germline lookup yields CDR1 LGHDT and CDR2 YNNKEL (reference sequence). CDR3 length: 14 residues. V was clipped by 1 base and J by 6 bases, with 10 bases between them. The CDR3 loop is CASSQAGAGNIQYF. DNA for the CDR3: TGTGCCAGCAGCCAAGCGGGAGCCGGAAACATTCAGTACTTC.

The chain has TRBV5-1 and TRBJ2-1; D unclear. This CDR3 has 14 residues. From germline, CDR1 is SGHRS and CDR2 YFSETQ. Trimming left V 0 bases short and J 3 bases short, with 7 bases between. CDR3 protein: CASSLAASYNEQFF. For the CDR3, the DNA is TGCGCCAGCAGCTTGGCCGCCAGCTACAATGAGCAGTTCTTC.

The CDR3 bases are TGCAGCGCAGCTAGGGGACAACGATACGAGCAGTACTTC. Protein sequence: CSAARGQRYEQYF. The rearrangement joins TRBV29-1 to TRBJ2-7, with D possibly TRBD1 on 6 matching bases. This CDR3 has 13 residues. CDR1 and CDR2 (germline): SQVTM, ANQGSEA. Trimming removed 7 bases at V and 4 bases at J, with 17 bases between.

This clone has just one count. The rearrangement uses TRBV3-1 (or the pseudogene TRBV3-2) and TRBJ1-1; possible D gene TRBD1, 5 bases. The CDR3 is 16 amino acids. Trimming took 1 base from V and 0 from J, leaving 12 bases between them. Looked up from germline, CDR1 is LGHDT and CDR2 is YNNKEL (reference sequence). The CDR3 loop is CASSQVTGPMNTEAFF. CDR3 DNA sequence: TGTGCCAGCAGCCAAGTAACAGGCCCTATGAACACTGAAGCTTTCTTT.

This clone was counted once. The CDR3 loop is CASSQEEYNEQFF. CDR3 DNA sequence: TGTGCCAGCAGCCAAGAGGAGTACAATGAGCAGTTCTTC. J is TRBJ2-1 and V is TRBV4-2; D unclear. Germline V gene data show CDR1 as LGHNA and CDR2 as YNFKEQ. This CDR3 has 13 amino acids. V gave up 0 bases and J gave up 4 bases, with 4 bases separating them.

The rearrangement uses TRBV20-1 and TRBJ1-2; unclear D gene. Germline V gene sequence: CDR1 DFQATT, CDR2 SNEGSKA (reference sequence). V lost 3 bases and J lost 4, with 21 bases in between. CDR3 length equals 16 residues. The CDR3 DNA is TGCAGTGCTAGTTTTGTTTATTCGGGGTTCCCCTATGGCTACACCTTC. Translated, it gives CSASFVYSGFPYGYTF.

The gene calls are TRBV7-2 and TRBJ2-7, with TRBD1 as a possible D gene (6 bases). Germline V lookup: CDR1 SGHTA, CDR2 FQGNSA. V lost 3 bases, J lost 2 bases, and 11 bases lay in between. This CDR3 is 14 amino acids long. This chain's CDR3 is CASSFSTGAYEQYF. CDR3 coding DNA: TGTGCCAGCAGCTTTTCGACAGGAGCCTACGAGCAGTACTTC.

The chain joins TRBV7-9 to TRBJ2-7; 10 bases are a match to TRBD1. The V segment lost 6 bases and the J segment 7 bases; nucleotides outside the gene matches: 9. This CDR3 spans 14 amino acids. Per the germline V gene, CDR1 is SEHNR and CDR2 is FQNEAQ (reference sequence). In DNA, the CDR3 is TGTGCCAGCAGTCTACTCGGGACAGGGGAAGAGCAGTACTTC. Translated: CASSLLGTGEEQYF. The whole variable domain, remainder taken from reference TRBV7-9 and TRBJ2-7, is DTGVSQNPRHKITKRGQNVTFRCDPISEHNRLYWYRQTLGQGPEFLTYFQNEAQLEKSRLLSDRFSAERPKGSFSTLEIQRTEQGDSAMYLCASSLLGTGEEQYFGPGTRLTVT.

This clone was detected many times. The rearrangement uses TRBV28 and TRBJ2-5; D is unresolved. From germline, CDR1 is MDHEN and CDR2 SYDVKM. The CDR3 runs 14 residues. Trimming pared 3 bases from V and 3 bases from J, leaving 11 bases between. The CDR3, as DNA: TGTGCCAGCAGTTTCGGTCAGACTGAAGAGACCCAGTACTTC. Translation gives CASSFGQTEETQYF. The whole variable domain, remainder taken from reference TRBV28 and TRBJ2-5, is DVKVTQSSRYLVKRTGEKVFLECVQDMDHENMFWYRQDPGLGLRLIYFSYDVKMKEKGDIPEGYSVSREKKERFSLILESASTNQTSMYLCASSFGQTEETQYFGPGTRLLVL.

The rearrangement uses TRBV7-8 and TRBJ2-7; 9 nucleotides line up with TRBD1. J lost 6 bases, V lost 5 bases, and 14 bases had no gene match. This CDR3 comprises 16 residues. Germline V lookup: CDR1 SGHVS, CDR2 FQNEAQ. The CDR3 loop is CASSALRRDRAAEQYF. The DNA for the CDR3 is TGTGCCAGCAGCGCTCTGCGACGGGACAGGGCCGCCGAGCAGTACTTC.